This T cell receptor (beta chain) was sequenced for a study of vaccination effects on CD4 cells after COVID-19. The data were produced by immunoSEQ multiplex PCR, yet TCRdb's version contains in-frame clones alone and is incomplete. The profile covers fewer than 80,000 clones, with about 74% appearing a single time and about 1.4% taken by the ten largest. Regarding this clone: Its antigen remains unknown.

Pools of viral peptides were used by the ViraFEST assay to expand antigen-specific CD4+ T cells ahead of sequencing. Following culture for about ten days, CD4+ T cells were isolated. As their vaccination, participants received two doses of either BNT162b2 or mRNA-1273. About 2.1 million PBMC were seeded per well and grown in the presence of roughly 10 IU/ml IL-2 and 9.5 to 10 ug/ml peptides. V dropped 3 bases and J dropped 4; count of bases not matched to a gene: 14. Per the germline V gene, CDR1 is GTSNPN and CDR2 is SVGIG (reference sequence). The CDR3 consists of 16 residues. This sequence joins TRBV30 and TRBJ1-2; TRBD1 aligns across 7 bases. The material was CD4+ T cells from PBMCs cultured with HCoV-229E spike peptides, obtained after COVID-19 vaccination. The TCR sequence derives from a human donor who received a COVID-19 vaccine. This CDR3 reads CAWRLRTGGSFYGYTF. The CDR3 bases are TGTGCCTGGAGGTTGAGGACAGGAGGTTCTTTCTATGGCTACACCTTC.